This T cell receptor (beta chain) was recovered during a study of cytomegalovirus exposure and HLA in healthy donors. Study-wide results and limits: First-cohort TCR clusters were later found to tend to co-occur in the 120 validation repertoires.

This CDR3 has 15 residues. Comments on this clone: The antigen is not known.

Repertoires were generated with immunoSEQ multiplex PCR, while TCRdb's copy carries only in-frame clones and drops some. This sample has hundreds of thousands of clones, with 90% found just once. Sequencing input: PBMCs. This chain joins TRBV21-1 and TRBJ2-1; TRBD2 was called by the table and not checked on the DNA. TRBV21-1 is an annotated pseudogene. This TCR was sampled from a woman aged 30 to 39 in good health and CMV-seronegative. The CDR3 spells CASRQGGKTNNEQFF. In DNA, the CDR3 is TGTGCCAGCAGACAGGGAGGGAAGACAAACAATGAGCAGTTCTTC.